Sequencing of this T cell receptor beta chain was carried out in a study of cytomegalovirus exposure and HLA in healthy donors (dated by TCRdb to 2015 to 2018). Regarding the research as a whole: An earlier analysis of approximately 600 of the donors reported approximately 270 Gb of sequence data and roughly 100 million unique TCR beta sequences from around 200 million T cells. To predict cytomegalovirus infection status, the study brought together high-throughput TCR immunosequencing, statistical association of individual TCRs with disease status, and machine learning. Rather than drawing on any new phenotypic data, the later analysis identified candidate immune exposures from TCR beta sequences and the way those sequences occurred across donors. All discovery cohort repertoires had been generated using a single sequencing platform. Donor age, sex, ethnicity and CMV serostatus were compiled together with the repertoire data. Roughly five DR-DQ haplotypes were treated as single units for association and clustering because of strong linkage in the cohort. Along with the roughly 700-subject first cohort, a separate validation cohort of 120 different subjects was used. Around 330 gigabases of sequencing data and approximately 91 million unique TCR sequences made up an early release that covered several hundred HLA-typed donors. The number of donors typed differed by locus, with about 629-640 for A, B, C, DRB1 and DQB1, around 500 for DQA1, approximately 580 for DPA1, and roughly 450 for DPB1. Class I and class II HLA loci were covered by the typing at four-digit resolution. The T cell repertoires of 700 or so subjects were profiled by immunosequencing and related to cytomegalovirus serostatus. A later analysis re-analyzed previously published TCR beta repertoires from 666 donors and added high-resolution HLA genotyping to study TCR occurrence patterns. On average, approximately 250,000 unique TCR beta nucleotide sequences were sequenced per donor among a few hundred genotyped donors of the cohort, with approximately 18% of those sequences being non-productive. In a later genetic analysis, genome-wide SNP genotypes for about three fifths of the roughly 670 donors were used, and that subset was treated as a discovery cohort. To decide whether each TCR beta V gene segment behaved as functional or pseudogenic, an earlier analysis of 587 of the donors relied on high-throughput TCR beta sequencing. Of the approximately 400 genotyped donors, over 65% fell in the genetic ancestry cluster associated with self-reported Caucasian donors. The study was designed to test whether signatures of past pathogen exposure could be identified by cataloging public T cell receptors. The research as a whole found: In the study, 150 to 200 TCR beta chains were listed as associated with cytomegalovirus. Cytomegalovirus status was reported to be diagnosed by the classifier with high specificity and sensitivity in both the original and validation cohorts. According to a later genetic analysis, donors in an Asian-associated ancestry cluster had fewer N-insertions in productive TCRs than the roughly 700-donor mean. A later genetic analysis associated a missense DCLRE1C variant with V-gene and J-gene trimming of TCR beta chains, and an independent cohort replicated the association. According to a later analysis, parvovirus B19, influenza, CMV and Epstein-Barr virus appeared linked to several top co-occurrence clusters. In a later analysis, TCR association rates were found to vary across HLA loci, with the most associated TCRs seen for DRB1 alleles and the fewest for HLA-C alleles. CMV serostatus was the only immune exposure information available for the cohort. Some IMGT-functional V segments, including TRBV6-2 and TRBV6-3, could not be distinguished by the 87-base-pair reads and were therefore excluded. While some public TCRs were present in many individuals, most TCR sequences turned up only very rarely across donors. An earlier analysis of approximately 600 of the donors showed that most TCR beta V segments appeared in productive rearrangements either about 87% or about 30% of the time, which broadly matched IMGT annotations. At a false discovery rate of 0.05, a later analysis linked around 17,000 TCR beta sequences to specific HLA alleles. In this cohort, only TCR beta chains were sequenced, and detectable features were limited by the absence of alpha or paired-chain data. Compared with equally common non-associated chains, HLA-associated TCR beta chains in a later analysis were more clonally expanded and had lower generation probabilities. Correlated functional status among segregating V segments might reflect linkage disequilibrium, but an unknown experimental factor could not be ruled out. The presence/absence analyses assumed that sequencing depth was roughly uniform across donors, and that assumption may not be true. In vitro tests confirmed that a few of the cytomegalovirus-associated TCR beta chains recognize cytomegalovirus antigens. A further reported finding was that TCR beta sequences accurately predicted the HLA-A and HLA-B alleles for most subjects in the first cohort. When HLA alleles, especially DR and DQ, strongly co-occurred, attributing TCR associations to individual alleles was difficult. The sequencing pipeline was judged likely to have produced a cluster of highly shared sequence variants as a technical artifact. Because counts were too low, seventeen rarely observed V segments, including chromosome 9 orphons, were excluded from the earlier analysis of under 650 of the donors. HLA typing was unavailable for some donors at each locus, so association tests used only the typed subset. Most CMV-associated TCR beta chains appeared to be HLA-restricted in a later analysis, and the HLA associations seemed to be driven largely by CMV exposure. The authors suggested that the approach could potentially be generalized to other disease states and immunological phenotypes.

In total, approximately 700 healthy bone marrow donors made up the cohort. At the time of sampling, all cohort members were nominally healthy, though unrecorded immune exposures were likely present. The donor tested CMV seronegative, placing the donor among the 350 or so seronegative members of the cohort. Every donor gave a peripheral blood sample, and the peripheral blood mononuclear cells from that sample were used for TCR beta sequencing. Genomic DNA extraction from the blood cell samples was performed with the Qiagen DNeasy Blood Extraction Kit. As for this clone: Its antigen remains unidentified. Base-call qualities are not available, and no considerably larger clone is one nucleotide away. The sample has other DNA sequences that encode this CDR3 too.

From the cysteine up to the phenylalanine, the CDR3 has a length of 14 residues. Only the CDR3 portion is preserved as DNA: 42 bases, with reading frame beginning at the first base. The germline V gene sets CDR1 to KGHSH and CDR2 to LQKENI. A distance of 3 bases separates the germline ends of V and J, which lose 0 bases and 0 bases respectively. Library method: the immunoSEQ multiplex PCR assay. The multiplex PCR relied on a mix of 60 forward primers for TCR Vbeta segments and 13 reverse primers for TCR Jbeta segments. A multiplex PCR assay on genomic DNA amplified the CDR3 region of rearranged TCR beta genes. Amplified TCR beta libraries were sequenced as 87-base-pair reads on the Illumina HiSeq System. The authors' pipeline ran thus. A later analysis tallied roughly 80 million unique TCR beta chains across the 666 repertoires, and approximately 12 million of those chains were shared by two or more donors. A nearest-neighbor algorithm error-corrected the raw reads and collapsed the reads into unique sequences, merging closely related sequences to remove PCR and sequencing errors. Alignment of CDR3 sequences to IMGT reference sequences was used to assign V, D and J gene segments. Each retained sequence needed at least a six-nucleotide match to both a V gene segment and a J gene segment. Rearrangements were classified as productive when the CDR3 lacked stop codons and remained in frame with V and J, and all other rearrangements were classified as non-productive. Following IMGT convention, CDR3 was defined as the stretch from the second conserved V-encoded cysteine to the conserved J-encoded phenylalanine. Sequences without an unambiguous match to a single V gene segment were excluded from the earlier analysis of 450 to 750 of the donors. An earlier analysis of just under 600 of the donors called V segments functional above 56.7% productive rearrangements and segregating when the between-donor standard deviation exceeded 5%. A statistical classification framework was built to diagnose cytomegalovirus status from the catalog of TCR beta chain sequences. A later analysis assigned V and J genes by comparing TCR nucleotide sequences with IMGT/GENE-DB human TR gene sequences. The TCRdist pipeline was used in a later analysis to assign CDR3 sequences and most-parsimonious VDJ recombination scenarios. In a later analysis, every TCR beta chain was defined by the combination of its CDR3 amino acid sequence and its V-gene family, and reads without a unique V-gene family were dropped. In a later analysis, nearly 600 highly shared, low-generation-probability nucleotide sequences were removed to address suspected cross-contamination and a sequencing artifact. For each public chain, a later analysis derived a clonal expansion index from normalized ranks of inferred template counts within each repertoire. Generation probabilities in a later analysis came from a VDJ recombination model fitted to out-of-frame rearrangements, and those results were checked against IGoR. In a later analysis, hypergeometric tests were used to score TCR-TCR, TCR-HLA and TCR-CMV co-occurrence, with a repertoire-size bias correction applied to TCR pairs. A later analysis estimated false discovery rates by permuting HLA or CMV assignments 20 times. A later analysis grouped co-occurring TCRs with DBSCAN, adding TCRdist sequence similarity when clustering within HLA-allele-positive subsets. For co-occurrence clustering, repertoires with fewer than 30,000 or more than 120,000 public chains were excluded, along with four or five repertoires with anomalous nucleotide sharing. Not all clones reach the TCRdb copy of this immuneACCESS table, which keeps in-frame sequences only. Checked studies attribute under half of the gap to unresolved V genes and leave the rest unexplained. Clone size and the V and J calls come from that table; the DNA yielded D and trimming. This sample holds over 150,000 clones; about 84% were observed only once. The ten top clones hold 4.8% of the sample.

Sample: PBMCs. The rearranged segments are TRBV18 and TRBJ1-5, with the D gene not clear enough to name. This TCR came from a man aged 18 to 29 in good health and CMV-seronegative. The CDR3 protein sequence reads: CASSPPYSNQPQHF. Here is the DNA: TGTGCCAGCTCACCACCGTATAGCAATCAGCCCCAGCATTTT.